The 23 T cell receptor beta chains reported below all come from one sample, sequenced in a study of blood T cell repertoires in COVID-19 (dated by TCRdb to about 2020). Libraries were built with the immunoSEQ multiplex PCR assay. TCRdb limited this immuneACCESS table to in-frame rearrangements with V and J called. A share of clones is missing; checked studies link under half to unresolved V genes, and the rest is unexplained. This sample is represented by around 68,000 clones; around nine tenths of them were singletons. Less than 8% of the sample lies in the top ten. Material: peripheral blood. These receptor sequences come from a man aged 50 to 60 with active COVID-19.

V is TRBV5-1 and J is TRBJ2-7; 10 bases line up with TRBD2. The V gene end was trimmed by 3 bases and the J gene end by 2 bases; junction bases not matched to a gene: 5. This CDR3 comprises 15 residues. Germline assignment: CDR1 SGHRS and CDR2 YFSETQ. As DNA, the CDR3 is TGCGCCAGCAGCTCCTGGACTAGCGGCACCTACGAGCAGTACTTC. It translates to CASSSWTSGTYEQYF. Variable domain in full (rest from reference TRBV5-1 and TRBJ2-7): KAGVTQTPRYLIKTRGQQVTLSCSPISGHRSVSWYQQTPGQGLQFLFEYFSETQRNKGNFPGRFSGRQFSNSRSEMNVSTLELGDSALYLCASSSWTSGTYEQYFGPGTRLTVT.

A note on this clone: An end of the junction does not agree with germline; a read error may underlie this. In DNA form, the CDR3 reads TGTGCCAGCACTTTAGCGGGGTCGAGAAACAATGAGCAGTTCTTC. Translating gives CASTLAGSRNNEQFF. The chain couples TRBV28 to TRBJ2-1, with 8 bases fitting TRBD2. CDR1 and CDR2 from the germline V gene are MDHEN and SYDVKM. The CDR3 consists of 15 residues.

CDR3 sequence: CASTPGGWVEKLFF. CDR3 DNA sequence: TGTGCCAGTACCCCTGGGGGCTGGGTTGAAAAACTGTTTTTT. The chain uses TRBV6-5 and TRBJ1-4, with D tentatively TRBD1 (6 bases). The CDR3 is 14 residues long. Trimming left V 9 bases short and J 7 bases short, with 18 bases between. Germline V lookup: CDR1 MNHEY, CDR2 SVGAGI.

This chain links TRBV28 with TRBJ2-1; D is uncertain. Trimming took 6 bases from V and 9 from J, leaving 15 bases between them. The CDR3 length is 13 residues. Germline V gives CDR1 MDHEN, CDR2 SYDVKM. The chain's CDR3 is CASRRDTPAEQFF. The CDR3 region has the DNA TGTGCCAGCAGACGAGATACCCCTGCTGAGCAGTTCTTC.

The chain links TRBV27 to TRBJ1-1; D unresolved. This CDR3 region has 14 residues. CDR1 MNHEY and CDR2 SMNVEV come from the germline V gene (reference sequence). Trimming stripped 3 bases from V and 7 bases from J, with 15 bases between. CDR3 residues: CASSLGRTSREAFF. DNA for the CDR3: TGTGCCAGCAGTTTGGGCAGGACTTCACGTGAAGCTTTCTTT.

The rearrangement joins TRBV18 to TRBJ2-2; TRBD1 is a possible D gene (6 bases). The CDR3 runs to 15 residues. In germline, CDR1 is KGHSH, CDR2 LQKENI. The V end lost 2 bases, the J end lost 6 bases, and 13 bases lay between the germline ends. The CDR3 nucleotides read TGTGCCAGCTCACCAGTGGACAGTTTGGCCGGGGAGCTGTTTTTT. Protein sequence: CASSPVDSLAGELFF.

The chain combines TRBV18 with TRBJ2-7; D is uncertain. CDR1 is KGHSH, CDR2 LQKENI, per germline. The length of the CDR3 is 14 residues. The V and J ends lost 2 bases and 5 bases respectively, with 13 bases between them. Here the CDR3 reads CASSPDTNPNEQYF. The CDR3 nucleotides are TGTGCCAGCTCACCAGACACCAACCCGAACGAGCAGTACTTC.

The V call is TRBV5-1, the J call TRBJ1-1; D is perhaps TRBD1 (6 bases). The CDR3 runs 15 residues. Germline V CDR1 and CDR2: SGHRS, YFSETQ. V lost 1 base, J lost 2 bases, and 12 bases lay in between. The CDR3 region is CASSLRTGPNTEAFF. As DNA, the CDR3 is TGCGCCAGCAGCTTGCGAACAGGGCCAAACACTGAAGCTTTCTTT.

J is TRBJ2-7 and V is TRBV5-8; 7 nucleotides line up with TRBD1. The CDR3 has 13 amino acids. J lost 1 base, V lost 3 bases, and 1 base had no gene match. CDR1 and CDR2 (germline): SGHTS, YDEGEE. The DNA for the CDR3 is TGTGCCAGCAGCTGGGGACAGTCCTACGAGCAGTACTTC. This translates into CASSWGQSYEQYF.

The V and J genes are TRBV6-1 and TRBJ2-3, with 13 bases lining up with TRBD2. The CDR3 has 16 residues. J lost 5 bases, V lost 4 bases, and 6 bases had no gene match. From germline, CDR1 is MNHNS and CDR2 SASEGT. CDR3 protein: CASSGSGLAGVDTQYF. CDR3 nucleotide sequence: TGTGCCAGCAGTGGCAGTGGACTAGCGGGGGTAGATACGCAGTATTTT.

V is TRBV3-1 (or the pseudogene TRBV3-2) and J is TRBJ2-5; D remains ambiguous. The V end was cut by 5 bases, the J end by 5 bases, with 6 bases between. Per the germline V gene, CDR1 is LGHDT and CDR2 is YNNKEL (reference sequence). This CDR3 has 11 residues. CDR3 region: CASSYGETQYF. For the CDR3, the DNA is TGTGCCAGCAGCTACGGGGAGACCCAGTACTTC.

As to this clone: The germline gene is not matched at one end of the junction; a read error may be the cause. The gene calls are TRBV11-2 and TRBJ2-7; D remains unclear. CDR1 and CDR2 from the germline V gene are SGHAT and FQNNGV. This CDR3 has 13 amino acids. The CDR3 region has the DNA TGTGCCAGCAGTTTAGACATCTCCTACGAGCAGTACTTC. Protein sequence: CASSLDISYEQYF.

The sample holds a few counts of this clone. This chain links TRBV20-1 with TRBJ2-3; 8 nucleotides line up with TRBD2. The germline gives CDR1 DFQATT, CDR2 SNEGSKA (reference sequence). This CDR3 spans 15 amino acids. After removal of 3 bases from V and 2 bases from J, the junction contained 7 bases not matched to a gene. CDR3 sequence: CSASVQRGTTDTQYF. The CDR3 DNA is TGCAGTGCTAGTGTCCAGCGGGGGACCACAGATACGCAGTATTTT.

The chain links TRBV13 to TRBJ1-1, with unresolved D. Germline CDR1 PRHDT, CDR2 FYEKMQ (reference sequence). The CDR3 sequence is 15 residues long. The ends were cut back, 5 bases at V and 0 bases at J, with 13 bases in the middle. The CDR3 region is CASSLSPVLNTEAFF. The CDR3 bases are TGTGCCAGCAGCCTTTCGCCGGTCTTGAACACTGAAGCTTTCTTT. Using reference TRBV13 and TRBJ1-1 for the parts outside the CDR3, the full variable domain is AAGVIQSPRHLIKEKRETATLKCYPIPRHDTVYWYQQGPGQDPQFLISFYEKMQSDKGSIPDRFSAQQFSDYHSELNMSSLELGDSALYFCASSLSPVLNTEAFFGQGTRLTVV.

The chain couples TRBV30 to TRBJ1-5, with 8 bases identical to TRBD1. V trimming: 0 bases; J trimming: 5 bases; junction bases outside the gene matches: 6. The CDR3 consists of 15 residues. In germline, CDR1 is GTSNPN, CDR2 SVGIG (reference sequence). The CDR3 coding sequence is TGTGCCTGGAGTGTTGGGGGGACAGGAGATCAGCCCCAGCATTTT. Translated, it gives CAWSVGGTGDQPQHF.

The chain employs TRBV7-8 and TRBJ2-7; possible D gene TRBD2, 5 bases. The CDR3 extends over 14 amino acids. Between the trimmed V and J ends, which lost 6 bases and 3 bases, there was a span of 15 bases. Germline loops: CDR1 SGHVS, CDR2 FQNEAQ. CDR3 residues: CASRRRAGFYEQYF. The CDR3 DNA reads TGTGCCAGCAGACGCCGGGCGGGCTTCTACGAGCAGTACTTC.

This sequence joins TRBV15 and TRBJ2-2, with 8 bases lining up with TRBD2. Germline V gene data show CDR1 as LNHNV and CDR2 as YYDKDF (reference sequence). V shed 5 bases, J shed 5 bases, and the junction held 10 bases outside the gene matches. The length of the CDR3 is 16 residues. DNA of the CDR3: TGTGCCACCAGCTCCAAGCGGGAGATTCAGACCGGGGAGCTGTTTTTT. This encodes CATSSKREIQTGELFF.

This rearrangement joins TRBV27 to TRBJ2-2; D might be TRBD2 (5 bases). The germline gives CDR1 MNHEY, CDR2 SMNVEV (reference sequence). V shed 6 bases and J shed 0 bases, with 11 bases lying between them. The CDR3 length is 15 residues. The CDR3 sequence is CASSPGGSNTGELFF. The CDR3 DNA is TGTGCCAGCAGCCCGGGCGGGTCGAACACCGGGGAGCTGTTTTTT.

The chain carries TRBV27 and TRBJ2-2; 15 positions match TRBD2. The germline gives CDR1 MNHEY, CDR2 SMNVEV (reference sequence). The CDR3 has 19 residues. The ends lost 6 bases at V and 2 bases at J; junction bases unmatched: 10. The CDR3: CASSSPGLAGGFNTGELFF. In DNA, the CDR3 is TGTGCCAGCAGCTCCCCCGGACTAGCGGGAGGGTTTAACACCGGGGAGCTGTTTTTT.

V usage is TRBV2 and J usage is TRBJ2-7; D might be TRBD1 (5 bases). Per germline, CDR1 SNHLY and CDR2 FYNNEI. This CDR3 contains 12 residues. Trimming removed 2 bases at V and 4 bases at J, with 6 bases between. The CDR3 here is CASSEQGYEQYF. CDR3 DNA sequence: TGTGCCAGCAGTGAACAGGGATACGAGCAGTACTTC.

This clone has just a few counts. The rearrangement links TRBV6-5 to TRBJ2-1; 11 nucleotides align to TRBD2. Germline values: CDR1 MNHEY, CDR2 SVGAGI. J lost 2 bases, V lost 6 bases, and 3 bases had no gene match. CDR3 size: 15 residues. CDR3: CASRPTSGTYNEQFF. The CDR3 coding sequence is TGTGCCAGCAGGCCGACTAGCGGGACCTACAATGAGCAGTTCTTC.

This clone was found a few times. The chain links TRBV7-9 to TRBJ2-7; TRBD2 matches 11 bases. The CDR3 covers 17 residues. Looked up from germline, CDR1 is SEHNR and CDR2 is FQNEAQ (reference sequence). Trimming removed 5 bases from V and 2 bases from J; junction bases left unmatched: 11. The CDR3 DNA is TGTGCCAGCAGCGATCACCCAACTAGCGGGAGACCCTACGAGCAGTACTTC. This encodes CASSDHPTSGRPYEQYF.

This clone was seen just once. CDR3 loop: CASSPEGTTNEKLFF. The CDR3 coding sequence is TGTGCCAGCAGCCCGGAGGGGACAACTAATGAAAAACTGTTTTTT. The rearrangement joins TRBV7-2 to TRBJ1-4; D may be TRBD1 (5 bases). V was cut by 5 bases and J by 0 bases, with 10 bases left in between. CDR3 length: 15 residues. Per the germline V gene, CDR1 is SGHTA and CDR2 is FQGNSA.